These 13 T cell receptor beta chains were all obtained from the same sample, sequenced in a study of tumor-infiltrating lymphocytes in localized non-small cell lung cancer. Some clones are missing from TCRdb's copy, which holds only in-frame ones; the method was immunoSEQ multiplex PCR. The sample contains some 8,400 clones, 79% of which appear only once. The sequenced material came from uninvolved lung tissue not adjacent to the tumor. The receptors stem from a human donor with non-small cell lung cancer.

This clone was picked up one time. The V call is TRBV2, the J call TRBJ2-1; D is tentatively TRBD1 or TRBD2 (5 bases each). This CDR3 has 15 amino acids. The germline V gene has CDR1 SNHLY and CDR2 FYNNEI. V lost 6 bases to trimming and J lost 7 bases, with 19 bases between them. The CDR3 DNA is TGTGCCAGCAGGAGGGACGAGACCGGGGCGAATGAGCAGTTCTTC. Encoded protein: CASRRDETGANEQFF.

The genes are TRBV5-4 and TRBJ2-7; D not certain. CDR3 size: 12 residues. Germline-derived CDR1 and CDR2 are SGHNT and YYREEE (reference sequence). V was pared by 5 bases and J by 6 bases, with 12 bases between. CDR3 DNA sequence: TGTGCCAGCAGTTCAAACCTCCTCGAGCAGTACTTC. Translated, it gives CASSSNLLEQYF.

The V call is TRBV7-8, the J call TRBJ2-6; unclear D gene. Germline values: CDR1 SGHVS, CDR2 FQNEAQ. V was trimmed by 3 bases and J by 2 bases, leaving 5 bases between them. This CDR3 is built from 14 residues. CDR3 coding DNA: TGTGCCAGCAGCTTGGGTGCTGGGGCCAACGTCCTGACTTTC. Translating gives CASSLGAGANVLTF. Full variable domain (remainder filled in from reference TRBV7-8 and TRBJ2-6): GAGVSQSPRYKVAKRGQDVALRCDPISGHVSLFWYQQALGQGPEFLTYFQNEAQLDKSGLPSDRFFAERPEGSVSTLKIQRTQQEDSAVYLCASSLGAGANVLTFGAGSRLTVL.

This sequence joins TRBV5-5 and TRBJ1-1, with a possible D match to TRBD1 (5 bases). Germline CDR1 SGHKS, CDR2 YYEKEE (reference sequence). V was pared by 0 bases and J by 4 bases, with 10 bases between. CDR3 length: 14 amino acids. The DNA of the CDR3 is TGTGCCAGCAGCTTGGGACAGCTGCTCACTGAAGCTTTCTTT. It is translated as CASSLGQLLTEAFF.

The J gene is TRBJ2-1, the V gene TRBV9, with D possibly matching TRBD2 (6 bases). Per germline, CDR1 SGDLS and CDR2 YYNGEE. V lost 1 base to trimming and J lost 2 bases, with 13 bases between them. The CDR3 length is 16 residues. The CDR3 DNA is TGTGCCAGCAGCGTACGACGGGAGTTAGCCTACAATGAGCAGTTCTTC. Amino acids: CASSVRRELAYNEQFF.

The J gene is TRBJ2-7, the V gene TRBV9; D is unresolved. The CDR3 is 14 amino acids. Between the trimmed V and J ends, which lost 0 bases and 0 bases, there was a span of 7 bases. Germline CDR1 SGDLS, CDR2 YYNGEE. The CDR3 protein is CASSVGDGSYEQYF. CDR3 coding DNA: TGTGCCAGCAGCGTAGGAGACGGCTCCTACGAGCAGTACTTC.

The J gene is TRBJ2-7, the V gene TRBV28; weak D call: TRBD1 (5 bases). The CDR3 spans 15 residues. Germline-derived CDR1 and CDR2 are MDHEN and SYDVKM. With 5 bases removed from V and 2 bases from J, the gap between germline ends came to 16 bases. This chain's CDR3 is CASSGTGESTYEQYF. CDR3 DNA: TGTGCCAGCAGTGGCACAGGCGAATCTACCTACGAGCAGTACTTC.

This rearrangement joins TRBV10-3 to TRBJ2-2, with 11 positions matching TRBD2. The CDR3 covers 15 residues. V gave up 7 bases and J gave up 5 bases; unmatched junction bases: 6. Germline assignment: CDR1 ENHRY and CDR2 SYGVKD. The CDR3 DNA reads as TGTGCCATCACCGGTAGCGGGAGGGCAACCGGGGAGCTGTTTTTT. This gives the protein CAITGSGRATGELFF.

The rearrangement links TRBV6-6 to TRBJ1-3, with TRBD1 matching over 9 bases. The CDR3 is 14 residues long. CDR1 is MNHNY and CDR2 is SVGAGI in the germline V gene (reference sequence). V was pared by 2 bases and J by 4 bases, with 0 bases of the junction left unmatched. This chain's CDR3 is CASSYGQGGNTIYF. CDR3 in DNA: TGTGCCAGCAGTTACGGACAGGGGGGAAACACCATATATTTT.

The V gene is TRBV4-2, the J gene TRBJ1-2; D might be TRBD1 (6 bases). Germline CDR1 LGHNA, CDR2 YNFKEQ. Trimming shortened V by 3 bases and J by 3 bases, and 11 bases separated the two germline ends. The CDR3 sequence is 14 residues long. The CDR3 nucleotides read TGTGCCAGCAGCCAGGAAGGACAGTACTATGGCTACACCTTC. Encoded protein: CASSQEGQYYGYTF.

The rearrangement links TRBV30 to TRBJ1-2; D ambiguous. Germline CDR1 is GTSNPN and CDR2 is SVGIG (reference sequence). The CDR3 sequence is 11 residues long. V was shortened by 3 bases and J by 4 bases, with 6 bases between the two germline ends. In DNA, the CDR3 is TGTGCCTGGAGGGACCTCTATGGCTACACCTTC. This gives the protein CAWRDLYGYTF.

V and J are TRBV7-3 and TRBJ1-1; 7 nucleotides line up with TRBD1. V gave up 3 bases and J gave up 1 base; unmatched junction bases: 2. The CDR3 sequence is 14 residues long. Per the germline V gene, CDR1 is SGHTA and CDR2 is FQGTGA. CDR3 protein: CASSFGDRNTEAFF. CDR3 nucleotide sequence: TGTGCCAGCAGCTTTGGGGACAGGAACACTGAAGCTTTCTTT.

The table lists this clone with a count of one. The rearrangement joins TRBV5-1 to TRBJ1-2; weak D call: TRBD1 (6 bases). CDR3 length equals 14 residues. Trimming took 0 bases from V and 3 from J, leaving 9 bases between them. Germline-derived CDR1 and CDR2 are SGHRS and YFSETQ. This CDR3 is CASSLGGQYYGYTF. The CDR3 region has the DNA TGCGCCAGCAGCTTGGGTGGACAGTACTATGGCTACACCTTC.